These T cell receptor beta chains were read from a single sample in a study of cytomegalovirus exposure and HLA in healthy donors. Sequencing used immunoSEQ multiplex PCR; TCRdb keeps in-frame clones, though not all of them. This table holds more than 150,000 clones, roughly 77% found once. The sequenced material came from PBMCs. The receptors originated from a woman aged 30 to 39 in good health and CMV-seronegative. The CDR3 runs from the conserved cysteine through the conserved F or W. A D gene is named only where the DNA matches it firmly. Clone size is shown for a subset of rows, as once, few, many or a class of expanded clone.

V gene	D gene	clone size	J gene	CDR3 protein	CDR3 DNA
TRBV7-8	.	few	TRBJ1-6	CASSPTYDTYNSPLHF	TGTGCCAGCAGCCCTACCTACGACACCTATAATTCACCCCTCCACTTT
TRBV30	TRBD1	.	TRBJ1-2	CAWGQGVFGYTF	TGTGCCTGGGGACAGGGGGTTTTTGGCTACACCTTC
TRBV5-1	.	few	TRBJ1-6	CASSLQGANSPLHF	TGCGCCAGCAGCTTGCAGGGTGCTAATTCACCCCTCCACTTT
TRBV30	.	.	TRBJ1-3	CACQGIGGNTIYF	TGTGCCTGTCAGGGTATAGGCGGAAACACCATATATTTT
TRBV9	.	.	TRBJ2-7	CATSEFSEQYF	TGTGCCACCTCGGAGTTTTCAGAGCAGTACTTC
TRBV9	.	.	TRBJ2-3	CASSVEGFRGDTQYF	TGTGCCAGCAGCGTAGAGGGGTTCAGGGGAGATACGCAGTATTTT
TRBV30	TRBD2	once	TRBJ2-5	CASSGTSGGAYETQYF	TGTGCCTCGTCCGGGACTAGCGGGGGGGCGTATGAGACCCAGTACTTC
TRBV5-6	.	.	TRBJ1-1	CASSLGPNTEAFF	TGTGCCAGCAGCTTGGGGCCGAACACTGAAGCTTTCTTT
TRBV6-5	.	.	TRBJ1-4	CASSPRGRKLFF	TGTGCCAGCAGTCCCCGGGGTAGAAAACTGTTTTTT
TRBV30	TRBD1	once	TRBJ1-4	CAWSNAGTGVEKLFF	TGTGCCTGGAGTAATGCCGGGACAGGGGTTGAAAAACTGTTTTTT
TRBV6-1	TRBD1	.	TRBJ1-2	CASSDRDRGTYGYTF	TGTGCCAGCAGTGACAGGGACAGGGGAACCTATGGCTACACCTTC
TRBV5-1	TRBD1	.	TRBJ2-2	CASSSGQGPGELFF	TGCGCCAGCAGCTCGGGACAGGGGCCCGGGGAGCTGTTTTTT
TRBV20-1	.	.	TRBJ2-5	CSASLAETQYF	TGCAGTGCTAGCCTAGCAGAGACCCAGTACTTC
TRBV27	.	once	TRBJ1-4	CASRQGGEKLFF	TGTGCCAGCAGGCAGGGCGGTGAAAAACTGTTTTTT
TRBV14	TRBD1	once	TRBJ1-5	CASSPPIGQGYQPQHF	TGTGCCAGCAGCCCTCCCATCGGACAGGGATATCAGCCCCAGCATTTT
TRBV27	.	.	TRBJ2-7	CASSLRDSYEQYF	TGTGCCAGCAGTCTCCGGGACTCCTACGAGCAGTACTTC
TRBV9	TRBD1	.	TRBJ2-1	CASSADRGSFSYNEQFF	TGTGCCAGCAGCGCCGACAGGGGGTCCTTCTCCTACAATGAGCAGTTCTTC
TRBV6-5	TRBD1	.	TRBJ1-1	CASRPMGQYFTEAFF	TGTGCCAGCAGGCCTATGGGACAGTATTTCACTGAAGCTTTCTTT
TRBV29-1	TRBD1	.	TRBJ1-2	CSVGGTGYGYTF	TGCAGCGTTGGTGGGACAGGATATGGCTACACCTTC
TRBV6-5	TRBD1	.	TRBJ2-7	CASGQYSYEQYF	TGTGCATCGGGACAGTACTCCTACGAGCAGTACTTC
TRBV5-8	TRBD1	.	TRBJ1-1	CASSVGQGPSEAFF	TGTGCCAGCAGCGTGGGACAGGGGCCCTCTGAAGCTTTCTTT
TRBV5-1	TRBD1	few	TRBJ2-7	CASSSQPGGPGQGMYEQYF	TGCGCCAGCAGCTCTCAACCCGGAGGACCGGGACAGGGGATGTACGAGCAGTACTTC
TRBV12-1	.	.	TRBJ2-7	CASRLHARDRVNSYEQYF	TGTGCCAGCAGGCTTCATGCCCGGGACAGGGTAAACTCCTACGAGCAGTACTTC
TRBV2	TRBD1	.	TRBJ2-3	CASTGQIHTDTQYF	TGTGCCAGCACGGGACAGATCCACACAGATACGCAGTATTTT
TRBV6-5	.	few	TRBJ2-7	CASGLGANSYEQYF	TGTGCCAGCGGCTTGGGGGCTAACTCCTACGAGCAGTACTTC